One and the same sample provided the 13 T cell receptor beta chains below, sequenced in a study of lymphopenia after photon versus proton radiotherapy. Measured with immunoSEQ multiplex PCR; TCRdb has only the in-frame clones, and not every one. The table records tens of thousands of clones, around 86% of them present only once. The sequences come from peripheral blood, collected from a patient treated with proton-based radiotherapy. The receptors here all came from a man older than 75 with esophageal cancer.

The V and J genes are TRBV7-9 and TRBJ2-4, with D unresolved. The germline gives CDR1 SEHNR, CDR2 FQNEAQ (reference sequence). The germline V and J ends were trimmed by 5 bases and 0 bases, with 8 bases remaining between them. This CDR3 region has 14 residues. As DNA, the CDR3 is TGTGCCAGCAGCCCCACTCTAGCCAAAAACATTCAGTACTTC. It encodes CASSPTLAKNIQYF.

This chain joins TRBV11-2 and TRBJ2-3; D remains unclear. The length of the CDR3 is 15 residues. The V gene's germline CDR1 is SGHAT and CDR2 FQNNGV. Between the trimmed V and J ends, which lost 0 bases and 4 bases, there was a span of 11 bases. This CDR3 is CASSLDQTRADTQYF. Written as DNA, the CDR3 is TGTGCCAGCAGCTTAGATCAGACGCGCGCAGATACGCAGTATTTT.

CDR3 sequence reads: CAWDLQGSTEAFF. CDR3 coding DNA: TGTGCCTGGGATCTTCAGGGTAGCACTGAAGCTTTCTTT. The chain carries TRBV30 and TRBJ1-1; D perhaps matches TRBD1 (5 bases). Trimming stripped 5 bases from V and 4 bases from J, with 14 bases between. The CDR3 is 13 residues long. The germline V gene encodes CDR1 GTSNPN and CDR2 SVGIG (reference sequence).

This clone was detected a few times. The rearrangement uses TRBV6-6 and TRBJ1-5; maybe TRBD1 (6 bases). This CDR3 is 14 amino acids long. Trimming took 5 bases from V and 4 from J, leaving 12 bases between them. Germline CDR1 is MNHNY and CDR2 is SVGAGI (reference sequence). The CDR3 DNA is TGTGCCAGCAGTACAGGACAGAGTAATCAGCCCCAGCATTTT. Translated: CASSTGQSNQPQHF.

J is TRBJ2-1 and V is TRBV7-9; 11 bases map to TRBD2. The CDR3 contains 18 residues. Germline V gene sequence: CDR1 SEHNR, CDR2 FQNEAQ (reference sequence). V dropped 0 bases and J dropped 1; count of bases not matched to a gene: 5. CDR3 sequence: CASSLAQLAGGSYNEQFF. The DNA of the CDR3 is TGTGCCAGCAGCTTAGCGCAGCTAGCGGGGGGTTCCTACAATGAGCAGTTCTTC.

This chain links TRBV11-2 with TRBJ2-1, with unresolved D. CDR3 size: 15 residues. V was shortened by 5 bases and J by 3 bases, with 14 bases between the two germline ends. CDR1 is SGHAT and CDR2 is FQNNGV in the germline V gene. The CDR3 sequence: CASSPIRGSYNEQFF. The CDR3 region has the DNA TGTGCCAGCAGCCCGATTCGAGGCAGCTACAATGAGCAGTTCTTC.

This chain uses TRBV5-6 with TRBJ2-3; a possible D gene is TRBD2 (6 bases). V gave up 0 bases and J gave up 4 bases, with 12 bases separating them. The CDR3 has 15 residues. Per the germline V gene, CDR1 is SGHDT and CDR2 is YYEEEE. The CDR3 DNA is TGTGCCAGCAGCTTGGATCAGGGAGGATCAGATACGCAGTATTTT. Encoded protein: CASSLDQGGSDTQYF.

This clone was recorded a few times. This chain links TRBV11-2 with TRBJ2-5, with a tentative D call TRBD1 (7 bases). Germline V gene lookup returns CDR1 SGHAT and CDR2 FQNNGV. V was pared by 5 bases and J by 4 bases, with 14 bases between. This CDR3 comprises 14 residues. As DNA, the CDR3 is TGTGCCAGCAGCCCCCGACAGGGAGGAGAGACCCAGTACTTC. It is translated as CASSPRQGGETQYF.

This chain links TRBV5-1 with TRBJ1-1; D call uncertain. The CDR3 consists of 14 residues. Between the trimmed V and J ends, which lost 4 bases and 1 base, there was a span of 11 bases. Germline V gene sequence: CDR1 SGHRS, CDR2 YFSETQ. DNA of the CDR3: TGCGCCAGCAGCCCGAGACAAGGGAACACTGAAGCTTTCTTT. Its protein is CASSPRQGNTEAFF.

The sample holds one count of this clone. The chain has TRBV5-4 and TRBJ2-1; 10 bases are a match to TRBD2. This CDR3 spans 15 amino acids. V trimming: 4 bases; J trimming: 10 bases; junction bases outside the gene matches: 11. From germline, CDR1 is SGHNT and CDR2 YYREEE (reference sequence). For the CDR3, the DNA is TGTGCCAGCAGCCGGGTGGCTAGCGGGGGCCAGGAGCAGTTCTTC. This gives the protein CASSRVASGGQEQFF.

The J gene is TRBJ1-6, the V gene TRBV30; weak D call: TRBD1 (5 bases). V was pared by 7 bases and J by 3 bases, with 13 bases between. Germline V gives CDR1 GTSNPN, CDR2 SVGIG (reference sequence). This CDR3 has 14 amino acids. CDR3 nucleotides: TGTGCCTTAAAGGGGTTCCTCTATAATTCACCCCTCCACTTT. It encodes CALKGFLYNSPLHF.

The V call is TRBV7-7, the J call TRBJ2-1, with 7 bases identical to TRBD1. Per the germline V gene, CDR1 is SSHAT and CDR2 is FNYEAQ (reference sequence). Losses at the gene ends were 5 bases for V and 5 bases for J; bases not matched to a gene: 3. There are 13 residues in the CDR3. CDR3 coding DNA: TGTGCCAGCAGCCGGGACAGCGACAATGAGCAGTTCTTC. Its protein is CASSRDSDNEQFF.

V gene TRBV30 combines with J gene TRBJ1-2; TRBD1 is a possible D gene (5 bases). The CDR3 length is 10 residues. Looked up from germline, CDR1 is GTSNPN and CDR2 is SVGIG (reference sequence). Trimming shortened V by 8 bases and J by 6 bases, and 10 bases separated the two germline ends. The CDR3 is CAGGADGYTF. For the CDR3, the DNA is TGTGCCGGGGGAGCGGATGGCTACACCTTC.